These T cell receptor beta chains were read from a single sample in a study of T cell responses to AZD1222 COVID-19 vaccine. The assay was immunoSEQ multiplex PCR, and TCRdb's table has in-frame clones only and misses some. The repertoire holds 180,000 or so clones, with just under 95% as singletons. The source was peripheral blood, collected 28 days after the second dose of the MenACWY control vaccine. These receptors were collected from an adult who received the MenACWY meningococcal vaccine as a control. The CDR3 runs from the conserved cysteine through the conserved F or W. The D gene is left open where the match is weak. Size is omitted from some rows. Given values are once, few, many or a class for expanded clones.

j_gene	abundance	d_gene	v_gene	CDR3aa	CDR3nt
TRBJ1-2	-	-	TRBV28	CASSFRTAFGYTF	TGTGCCAGCAGTTTCCGGACCGCGTTTGGCTACACCTTC
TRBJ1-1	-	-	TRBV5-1	CASSLARSEAFF	TGCGCCAGCAGCTTGGCTCGGAGTGAAGCTTTCTTT
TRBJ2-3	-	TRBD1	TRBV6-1	CASSEKTGSPDTQYF	TGTGCCAGCAGTGAGAAGACAGGGAGCCCAGATACGCAGTATTTT
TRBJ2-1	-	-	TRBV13	CASSPRYNEQFF	TGTGCCAGCAGCCCGCGTTACAATGAGCAGTTCTTC
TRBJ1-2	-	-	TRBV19	CASSSRVGYGYTF	TGTGCCAGTAGTTCCAGGGTTGGCTATGGCTACACCTTC
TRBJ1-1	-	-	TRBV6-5	CASSYTGGRAAEAFF	TGTGCCAGCAGTTACACCGGGGGACGTGCCGCTGAAGCTTTCTTT
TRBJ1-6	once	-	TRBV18	CASSPIDSSNSPLHF	TGTGCCAGCTCACCGATTGACAGCTCAAATTCACCCCTCCACTTT
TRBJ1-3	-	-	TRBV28	CASSRRRGIGNTIYF	TGTGCCAGCAGCAGACGGAGGGGGATTGGAAACACCATATATTTT
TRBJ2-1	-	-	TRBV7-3	CASSLESSSYNEQFF	TGTGCCAGCAGCTTAGAGTCTAGCTCCTACAATGAGCAGTTCTTC
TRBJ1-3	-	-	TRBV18	CASSPGDTGNTIYF	TGTGCCAGCTCACCAGGGGACACTGGAAACACCATATATTTT
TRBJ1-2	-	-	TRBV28	CASVGESLGYTF	TGTGCCAGCGTGGGGGAGTCCCTGGGCTACACCTTC
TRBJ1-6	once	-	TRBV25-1	CASSSGISNSPLHF	TGTGCCAGCTCTAGCGGAATTTCTAATTCACCCCTCCACTTT
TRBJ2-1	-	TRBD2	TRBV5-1	CASSLPALAGAGGEQFF	TGCGCCAGCAGCTTGCCTGCTTTAGCGGGGGCCGGCGGTGAGCAGTTCTTC
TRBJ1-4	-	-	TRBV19	CASTSSLATNEKLFF	TGTGCCAGTACCAGTTCCCTTGCAACTAATGAAAAACTGTTTTTT
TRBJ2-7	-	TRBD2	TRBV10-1	CASSESPSGGAVHEQYF	TGCGCCAGCAGTGAGTCCCCCAGCGGGGGGGCGGTCCACGAGCAGTACTTC
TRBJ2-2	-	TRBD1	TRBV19	CASSILDRVGGELFF	TGTGCCAGTAGTATCCTGGACAGGGTTGGCGGGGAGCTGTTTTTT
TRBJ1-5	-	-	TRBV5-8	CASSHTWGRHSNQPQHF	TGTGCCAGCAGCCACACCTGGGGCAGACATAGCAATCAGCCCCAGCATTTT
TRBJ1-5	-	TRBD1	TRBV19	CATRDRVHQPQHF	TGTGCCACCCGGGACAGGGTCCACCAGCCCCAGCATTTT
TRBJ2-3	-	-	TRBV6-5	CASRHPSTDTQYF	TGTGCCAGCAGGCATCCTAGCACAGATACGCAGTATTTT
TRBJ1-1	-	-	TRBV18	CASSPILNTEAFF	TGTGCCAGCTCACCAATACTGAACACTGAAGCTTTCTTT
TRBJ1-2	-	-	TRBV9	CASSVGRTVSNYGYTF	TGTGCCAGCAGCGTAGGGAGGACAGTTTCCAACTATGGCTACACCTTC
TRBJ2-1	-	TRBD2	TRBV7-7	CASSPTSGAYNEQFF	TGTGCTAGCAGCCCCACTAGCGGGGCCTACAATGAGCAGTTCTTC
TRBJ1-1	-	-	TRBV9	CASSPTTGVNTEAFF	TGTGCCAGCAGCCCGACGACAGGAGTGAACACTGAAGCTTTCTTT
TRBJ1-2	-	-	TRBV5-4	CASSPGQSSNYGYTF	TGTGCCAGCAGCCCTGGACAGAGCTCTAACTATGGCTACACCTTC
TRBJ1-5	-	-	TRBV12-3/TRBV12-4	CASSLGHDQPQHF	TGTGCCAGCAGTCTGGGACACGATCAGCCCCAGCATTTT
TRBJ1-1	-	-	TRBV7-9	CASSLALSGQKAFF	TGTGCCAGCAGCTTAGCGCTGTCGGGCCAAAAAGCTTTCTTT
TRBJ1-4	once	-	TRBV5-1	CASSAGGTGASNEKLFF	TGCGCCAGCAGCGCAGGTGGCACGGGGGCCTCTAATGAAAAACTGTTTTTT
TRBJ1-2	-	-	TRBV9	CASSVGEGVNYGYTF	TGTGCCAGCAGCGTAGGGGAGGGGGTAAACTATGGCTACACCTTC
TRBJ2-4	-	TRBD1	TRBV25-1	CASSARDRAKNIQYF	TGTGCCAGCAGTGCCCGGGACAGGGCAAAAAACATTCAGTACTTC
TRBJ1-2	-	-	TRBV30	CAWRIAGTPGYTF	TGTGCCTGGAGGATTGCCGGGACACCTGGCTACACCTTC
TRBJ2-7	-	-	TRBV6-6	CASRGASYEQYF	TGTGCCAGCAGGGGTGCGTCCTACGAGCAGTACTTC
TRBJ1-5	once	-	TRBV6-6	CASSYSRFGQPQHF	TGTGCCAGCAGTTACTCGAGGTTTGGACAGCCCCAGCATTTT
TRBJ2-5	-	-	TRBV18	CASSPPPRGGETQYF	TGTGCCAGCTCACCACCCCCCCGGGGTGGAGAGACCCAGTACTTC
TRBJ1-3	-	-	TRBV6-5	CASTKSGNTIYF	TGTGCCAGCACTAAATCTGGAAACACCATATATTTT
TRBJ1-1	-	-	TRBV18	CASSQQGGWAEAFF	TGTGCCAGCTCACAACAGGGTGGGTGGGCTGAAGCTTTCTTT
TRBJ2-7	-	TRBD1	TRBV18	CASSLDRGAYEQYF	TGTGCCAGCTCACTGGACAGGGGTGCGTACGAGCAGTACTTC
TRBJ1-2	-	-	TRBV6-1	CASSEQQGGINYGYTF	TGTGCCAGCAGTGAACAGCAAGGGGGTATTAACTATGGCTACACCTTC
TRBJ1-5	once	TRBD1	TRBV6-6	CASTNRGLWQPQHF	TGTGCCAGCACAAACAGGGGGCTATGGCAGCCCCAGCATTTT
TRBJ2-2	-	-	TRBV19	CASSIRTGELFF	TGTGCCAGTAGTATCCGAACCGGGGAGCTGTTTTTT
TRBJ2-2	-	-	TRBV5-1	CASSLQGSIDTGELFF	TGCGCCAGCAGCTTGCAGGGTTCAATTGACACCGGGGAGCTGTTTTTT
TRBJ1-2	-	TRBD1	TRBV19	CASTPTGGQTNYGYTF	TGTGCCAGTACCCCGACAGGGGGCCAAACTAACTATGGCTACACCTTC
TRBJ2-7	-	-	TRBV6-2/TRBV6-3	CASSYSMAQQYF	TGTGCCAGCAGTTACTCGATGGCGCAGCAGTACTTC